A single sample is the source of the 31 T cell receptor beta chains below, sequenced in a study of blood T cell repertoires in COVID-19. Only in-frame clones appear in the TCRdb table, and some are missing; sequencing was by immunoSEQ multiplex PCR. The sample shows some 72,000 clones, around 90% of them seen only once. The sequenced sample was peripheral blood. The receptors originated from a man aged 50-60 years with active COVID-19.

This chain connects TRBV13 to TRBJ2-2; D gene uncertain. Germline V gene sequence: CDR1 PRHDT, CDR2 FYEKMQ (reference sequence). The CDR3 runs 16 residues. With 0 bases removed from V and 0 bases from J, the gap between germline ends came to 8 bases. CDR3 coding DNA: TGTGCCAGCAGCTTAGGAAGCAGGCCGAACACCGGGGAGCTGTTTTTT. Translation gives CASSLGSRPNTGELFF.

This clone was seen only a few times. The J gene is TRBJ2-1, the V gene TRBV28, with 8 bases identical to TRBD2. V shed 1 base and J 8 bases; nucleotides not matched to a gene: 19. The V gene's germline CDR1 is MDHEN and CDR2 SYDVKM. The CDR3 totals 19 residues. CDR3 protein: CASSLSRTSRRRNTDEQFF. As DNA, the CDR3 is TGTGCCAGCAGTTTATCCCGGACTAGCAGGAGAAGGAATACGGATGAGCAGTTCTTC.

This clone occurred once. This chain joins TRBV10-1 and TRBJ2-2, with 8 bases matching TRBD2. The CDR3 extends over 23 amino acids. Germline values: CDR1 WNHNN, CDR2 SYGVQD (reference sequence). The V segment lost 8 bases and the J segment 0 bases; nucleotides outside the gene matches: 29. CDR3 coding DNA: TGCGCCAGCTTCCCCGTACGGCAGGGGAGGCGGTGGCGGGAGGAATCGAACACCGGGGAGCTGTTTTTT. Its translation: CASFPVRQGRRWREESNTGELFF.

The J gene is TRBJ1-5, the V gene TRBV28; a weak D match, TRBD1 (6 bases). Germline values: CDR1 MDHEN, CDR2 SYDVKM. The V end lost 3 bases, the J end lost 4 bases, and 13 bases lay between the germline ends. The CDR3 length is 15 residues. CDR3 residues: CASSFYSTGNQPQHF. The CDR3, as DNA: TGTGCCAGCAGTTTTTATAGTACAGGGAATCAGCCCCAGCATTTT.

J is TRBJ1-1 and V is TRBV29-1; a weak D match, TRBD1 (6 bases). The CDR3 totals 16 residues. Trimming shortened V by 4 bases and J by 4 bases, and 22 bases separated the two germline ends. The germline gives CDR1 SQVTM, CDR2 ANQGSEA. This chain's CDR3 is CSVGGAGDYSGTEAFF. The CDR3 bases are TGCAGCGTTGGAGGGGCAGGGGATTACTCGGGCACTGAAGCTTTCTTT.

The J gene is TRBJ1-1, the V gene TRBV7-9; D possibly corresponds to TRBD1 (6 bases). Germline V gene sequence: CDR1 SEHNR, CDR2 FQNEAQ (reference sequence). This CDR3 is 14 amino acids long. Trimming removed 5 bases from V and 3 bases from J, with 13 bases in between. The CDR3 sequence: CASSPEGGDTEAFF. CDR3 DNA sequence: TGTGCCAGCAGCCCAGAGGGGGGGGACACTGAAGCTTTCTTT.

The chain joins TRBV7-2 to TRBJ1-2, with TRBD1 identical over 7 bases. The V gene's germline CDR1 is SGHTA and CDR2 FQGNSA. Germline trimming cut 1 base from V and 14 bases from J; bases unmatched to any gene: 10. There are 13 residues in the CDR3. In DNA, the CDR3 is TGTGCCAGCAGCTTAGAACAGGGGAGATTTATTACCTTC. Translation: CASSLEQGRFITF. The full variable domain, its missing parts supplied by reference TRBV7-2 and TRBJ1-2, is GAGVSQSPSNKVTEKGKDVELRCDPISGHTALYWYRQSLGQGLEFLIYFQGNSAPDKSGLPSDRFSAERTGGSVSTLTIQRTQQEDSAVYLCASSLEQGRFITFGSGTRLTVV.

The chain links TRBV4-1 to TRBJ1-3; 9 nucleotides match TRBD1. Looked up from germline, CDR1 is MGHRA and CDR2 is YSYEKL. The ends lost 1 base at V and 6 bases at J; junction bases unmatched: 4. This CDR3 spans 15 amino acids. The CDR3 region has the DNA TGCGCCAGCAGCCAAGGAGGACAGGGGACAAACACCATATATTTT. As protein: CASSQGGQGTNTIYF.

V gene TRBV2 combines with J gene TRBJ2-1; 7 bases agree with TRBD2. The CDR3 has 13 residues. Germline V lookup: CDR1 SNHLY, CDR2 FYNNEI. V shed 7 bases and J 11 bases; nucleotides not matched to a gene: 11. This chain's CDR3 is CASNLGEGAQQFF. The CDR3 DNA follows: TGTGCCAGCAACCTGGGGGAGGGAGCCCAGCAGTTCTTC.

The chain links TRBV10-3 to TRBJ2-3; D gene unclear. Between the trimmed V and J ends, which lost 0 bases and 5 bases, there was a span of 12 bases. This CDR3 has 15 residues. Germline CDR1 reads ENHRY; CDR2 reads SYGVKD. The CDR3 here is CAISESVARRDTQYF. In DNA, the CDR3 is TGTGCCATCAGTGAGTCGGTTGCTAGGCGAGATACGCAGTATTTT.

The chain has TRBV20-1 and TRBJ2-3; no definite D call. This CDR3 contains 11 residues. V dropped 7 bases and J dropped 3 bases, with 8 bases sitting between them. The germline V gene has CDR1 DFQATT and CDR2 SNEGSKA (reference sequence). The CDR3 DNA follows: TGCAGTGGTGGCAAGACAGATACGCAGTATTTT. Encoded protein: CSGGKTDTQYF.

This clone has only one observation. This rearrangement joins TRBV15 to TRBJ2-1; 7 positions agree with TRBD2. The CDR3 extends over 16 amino acids. Germline lookup yields CDR1 LNHNV and CDR2 YYDKDF (reference sequence). The V and J ends lost 3 bases and 4 bases, in that order; junction bases with no gene match: 9. CDR3 bases: TGTGCCACCAGCAGGGGACGAGCGGGGACTTACAATGAGCAGTTCTTC. It codes for CATSRGRAGTYNEQFF.

The CDR3 loop is CASSRNLGGRYNEQFF. The CDR3 DNA follows: TGTGCCAGCAGCCGAAACCTCGGAGGGCGGTACAATGAGCAGTTCTTC. This chain links TRBV11-1 with TRBJ2-1; possibly TRBD2 for D (6 bases). The V gene lost 5 bases and the J gene lost 4 bases, with 18 bases spanning the gap. Germline V gives CDR1 SGHAT, CDR2 FQDESV (reference sequence). CDR3 size: 16 residues. Variable domain in full (rest from reference TRBV11-1 and TRBJ2-1): EAEVAQSPRYKITEKSQAVAFWCDPISGHATLYWYRQILGQGPELLVQFQDESVVDDSQLPKDRFSAERLKGVDSTLKIQPAELGDSAMYLCASSRNLGGRYNEQFFGPGTRLTVL.

In its sample, this clone was seen once. The chain couples TRBV7-2 to TRBJ1-2; TRBD1 aligns across 7 bases. With V trimmed by 5 bases and J by 2 bases, 5 bases remained unmatched. The CDR3 is 14 residues long. CDR1 is SGHTA, CDR2 FQGNSA, per germline. The CDR3 DNA reads as TGTGCCAGCAGCCAGGGGGGTCTAAACTATGGCTACACCTTC. It is translated as CASSQGGLNYGYTF.

The chain carries TRBV29-1 and TRBJ2-1; TRBD1 matches 8 bases. The CDR3 covers 12 residues. Trimming removed 6 bases from V and 10 bases from J; junction bases left unmatched: 8. Germline CDR1 reads SQVTM; CDR2 reads ANQGSEA. DNA of the CDR3: TGCAGCGTAGAGGACAGGGAGTGGGAGCAGTTCTTC. It yields the protein CSVEDREWEQFF.

The rearrangement links TRBV3-1 (or the pseudogene TRBV3-2) to TRBJ2-7; 12 nucleotides line up with TRBD2. The germline V gene has CDR1 LGHDT and CDR2 YNNKEL (reference sequence). The length of the CDR3 is 16 residues. V trimming: 5 bases; J trimming: 2 bases; junction bases outside the gene matches: 7. As DNA, the CDR3 is TGTGCCAGCAGCTCGGCGACTAGCGGGAGAGCCTACGAGCAGTACTTC. Its protein is CASSSATSGRAYEQYF.

The V gene is TRBV10-3, the J gene TRBJ2-2; TRBD1 matches 7 bases. Germline loops: CDR1 ENHRY, CDR2 SYGVKD. CDR3 length equals 15 residues. The ends lost 6 bases at V and 0 bases at J; junction bases unmatched: 4. The CDR3, as DNA: TGTGCCATCAGACCCGGGACAGCGAACACCGGGGAGCTGTTTTTT. Encoded protein: CAIRPGTANTGELFF.

J is TRBJ2-5 and V is TRBV11-2; possible D gene TRBD2, 5 bases. Per the germline V gene, CDR1 is SGHAT and CDR2 is FQNNGV. V lost 4 bases, J lost 1 base, and 10 bases lay in between. The CDR3 length is 14 residues. In DNA, the CDR3 is TGTGCCAGCAGCTACACGGACTTCCAAGAGACCCAGTACTTC. It encodes CASSYTDFQETQYF.

The rearrangement joins TRBV3-1 (or the pseudogene TRBV3-2) to TRBJ1-5; D is perhaps TRBD1 (6 bases). V was trimmed by 0 bases and J by 4 bases, leaving 13 bases between them. CDR1 is LGHDT, CDR2 YNNKEL, per germline (reference sequence). This CDR3 is built from 16 residues. CDR3 in DNA: TGTGCCAGCAGCCAAGATTGGGGACAACCGAATCAGCCCCAGCATTTT. Encoded protein: CASSQDWGQPNQPQHF.

The chain links TRBV5-1 to TRBJ1-4; maybe TRBD1 (5 bases). CDR1 SGHRS and CDR2 YFSETQ come from the germline V gene. The CDR3 totals 15 residues. V was pared by 6 bases and J by 8 bases, with 20 bases between. The CDR3 protein is CASTTRPGGWEKLFF. CDR3 sequence (DNA): TGCGCCAGCACCACCCGACCGGGGGGGTGGGAAAAACTGTTTTTT.

The chain combines TRBV7-3 with TRBJ2-7; TRBD1 matches at 9 bases. V lost 9 bases and J lost 6; bases outside the gene matches: 6. Germline V lookup: CDR1 SGHTA, CDR2 FQGTGA. The CDR3 covers 12 residues. The CDR3 region is CASGTGPSEQYF. Written as DNA, the CDR3 is TGTGCCAGTGGGACAGGGCCTTCCGAGCAGTACTTC.

This sequence joins TRBV20-1 and TRBJ2-7; no clear D gene. The CDR3 consists of 11 residues. Germline V gene data show CDR1 as DFQATT and CDR2 as SNEGSKA (reference sequence). V lost 3 bases, J lost 6 bases, and 9 bases lay in between. In DNA form, the CDR3 reads TGCAGTGCTAGGGGCAAGACCGAGCAGTACTTC. Its translation: CSARGKTEQYF.

V usage is TRBV29-1 and J usage is TRBJ1-3; D is unclear. Germline V gene data show CDR1 as SQVTM and CDR2 as ANQGSEA. Between the trimmed V and J ends, which lost 1 base and 1 base, there was a span of 2 bases. The CDR3 extends over 12 amino acids. The CDR3 bases are TGCAGCGTTGAAGTATCTGGAAACACCATATATTTT. Translating gives CSVEVSGNTIYF.

The V and J genes are TRBV7-2 and TRBJ1-2; possibly TRBD1 for D (5 bases). This CDR3 is 13 amino acids long. The germline gives CDR1 SGHTA, CDR2 FQGNSA. With 3 bases removed from V and 2 bases from J, the gap between germline ends came to 7 bases. CDR3 protein: CASSLTENYGYTF. Here the CDR3 DNA reads TGTGCCAGCAGCTTGACAGAGAACTATGGCTACACCTTC.

CDR3 sequence (DNA): TGTGCCAGCAGCTCGACAGGGTTTTCTAATCAGCCCCAGCATTTT. Translation: CASSSTGFSNQPQHF. V and J are TRBV7-2 and TRBJ1-5, with TRBD1 identical over 7 bases. V shed 4 bases, J shed 4 bases, and the junction held 7 bases outside the gene matches. The CDR3 has 15 amino acids. Looked up from germline, CDR1 is SGHTA and CDR2 is FQGNSA.

The rearrangement uses TRBV5-4 and TRBJ1-5, with TRBD1 matching over 8 bases. The CDR3 spans 15 residues. Per the germline V gene, CDR1 is SGHNT and CDR2 is YYREEE (reference sequence). V shed 4 bases and J 5 bases; nucleotides not matched to a gene: 8. Here the CDR3 DNA reads TGTGCCAGCAGCGTCACTGGACAGGGCGATCAGCCCCAGCATTTT. Its protein product is CASSVTGQGDQPQHF.

V is TRBV13 and J is TRBJ2-5; tentative D call: TRBD1 (5 bases). Between the trimmed V and J ends, which lost 0 bases and 3 bases, there was a span of 5 bases. This CDR3 has 13 residues. Germline V CDR1 and CDR2: PRHDT, FYEKMQ (reference sequence). CDR3 in DNA: TGTGCCAGCAGCTTAGGGACAGAAGAGACCCAGTACTTC. Residues: CASSLGTEETQYF. Full variable domain (outside the CDR3, taken from reference TRBV13 and TRBJ2-5): AAGVIQSPRHLIKEKRETATLKCYPIPRHDTVYWYQQGPGQDPQFLISFYEKMQSDKGSIPDRFSAQQFSDYHSELNMSSLELGDSALYFCASSLGTEETQYFGPGTRLLVL.

V usage is TRBV18 and J usage is TRBJ2-2, with D unresolved. The CDR3 extends over 14 amino acids. Germline V gene data show CDR1 as KGHSH and CDR2 as LQKENI. The ends were cut back, 4 bases at V and 2 bases at J, with 8 bases in the middle. The CDR3: CASSLSQNTGELFF. The CDR3 DNA reads as TGTGCCAGCTCACTTTCCCAAAACACCGGGGAGCTGTTTTTT.

The chain has TRBV6-5 and TRBJ2-5; D may be TRBD2 (6 bases). The CDR3 totals 13 residues. Between the trimmed V and J ends, which lost 8 bases and 2 bases, there was a span of 12 bases. Germline loops: CDR1 MNHEY, CDR2 SVGAGI. Written as DNA, the CDR3 is TGTGCCAGCCAGAGGAGGGAACAAGAGACCCAGTACTTC. This codes for CASQRREQETQYF.

The V gene is TRBV28, the J gene TRBJ2-7, with 10 bases that match TRBD1. From germline, CDR1 is MDHEN and CDR2 SYDVKM. This CDR3 is built from 14 residues. The ends lost 6 bases at V and 7 bases at J; junction bases unmatched: 9. The CDR3 region is CASSSGTGEGEQYF. For the CDR3, the DNA is TGTGCCAGCAGCTCGGGGACAGGGGAGGGGGAGCAGTACTTC.

The V and J genes are TRBV27 and TRBJ2-7; 10 bases are shared with TRBD1. The CDR3 is 14 residues long. The germline V gene encodes CDR1 MNHEY and CDR2 SMNVEV (reference sequence). The ends lost 3 bases at V and 2 bases at J; junction bases unmatched: 1. CDR3 in DNA: TGTGCCAGCAGTTTCGGGACAGGGGCCTACGAGCAGTACTTC. It yields the protein CASSFGTGAYEQYF.